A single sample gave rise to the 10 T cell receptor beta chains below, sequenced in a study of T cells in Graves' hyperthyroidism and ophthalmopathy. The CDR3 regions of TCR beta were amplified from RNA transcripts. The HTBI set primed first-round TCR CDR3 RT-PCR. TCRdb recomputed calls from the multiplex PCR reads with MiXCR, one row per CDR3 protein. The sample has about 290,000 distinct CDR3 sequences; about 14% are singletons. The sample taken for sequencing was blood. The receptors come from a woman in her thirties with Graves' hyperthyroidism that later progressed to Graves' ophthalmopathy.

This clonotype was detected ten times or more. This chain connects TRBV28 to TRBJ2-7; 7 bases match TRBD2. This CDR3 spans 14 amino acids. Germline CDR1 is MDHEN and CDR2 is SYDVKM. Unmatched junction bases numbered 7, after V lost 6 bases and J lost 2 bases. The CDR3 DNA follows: TGTGCCAGCAGGGTTGACAGCGGGACCTACGAGCAGTACTTC. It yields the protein CASRVDSGTYEQYF. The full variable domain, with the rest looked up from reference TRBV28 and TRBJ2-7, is DVKVTQSSRYLVKRTGEKVFLECVQDMDHENMFWYRQDPGLGLRLIYFSYDVKMKEKGDIPEGYSVSREKKERFSLILESASTNQTSMYLCASRVDSGTYEQYFGPGTRLTVT.

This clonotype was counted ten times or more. The CDR3 here is CSARDRRGALGKQYF. The CDR3 DNA follows: TGCAGTGCTAGAGATCGGCGGGGGGCACTGGGCAAGCAGTACTTC. The chain couples TRBV20-1 to TRBJ2-7; 8 bases agree with TRBD2. V lost 0 bases to trimming and J lost 8 bases; unmatched junction nucleotides: 12. This CDR3 spans 15 amino acids. The germline CDR1 and CDR2 sequences are DFQATT and SNEGSKA (reference sequence).

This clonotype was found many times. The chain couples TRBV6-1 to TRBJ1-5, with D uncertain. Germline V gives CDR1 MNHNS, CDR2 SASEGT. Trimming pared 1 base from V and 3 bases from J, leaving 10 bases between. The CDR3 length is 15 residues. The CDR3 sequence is CASSEGSQNNQPQHF. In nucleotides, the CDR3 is TGTGCCAGCAGTGAAGGGAGTCAGAACAATCAGCCCCAGCATTTT.

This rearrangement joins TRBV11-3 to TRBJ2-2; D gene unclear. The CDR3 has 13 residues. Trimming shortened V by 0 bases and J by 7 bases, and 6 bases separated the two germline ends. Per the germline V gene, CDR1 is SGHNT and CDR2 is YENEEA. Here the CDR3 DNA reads TGTGCCAGCAGCTTAGATCAAGACGGGGAGCTGTTTTTT. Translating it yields CASSLDQDGELFF.

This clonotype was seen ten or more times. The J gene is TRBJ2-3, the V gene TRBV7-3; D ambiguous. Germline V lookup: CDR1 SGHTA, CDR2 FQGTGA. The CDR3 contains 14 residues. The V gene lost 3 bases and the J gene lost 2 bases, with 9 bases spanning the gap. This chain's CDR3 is CASSFLGNTDTQYF. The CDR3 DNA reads TGTGCCAGCAGCTTCTTAGGCAACACAGATACGCAGTATTTT.

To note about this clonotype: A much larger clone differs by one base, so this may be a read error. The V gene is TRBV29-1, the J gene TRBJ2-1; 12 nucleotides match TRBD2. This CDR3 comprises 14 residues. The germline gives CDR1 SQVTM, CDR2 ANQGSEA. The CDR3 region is CSGQTSGSVNGQFF. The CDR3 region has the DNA TGCAGCGGACAGACTAGCGGGAGTGTGAATGGGCAGTTCTTC.

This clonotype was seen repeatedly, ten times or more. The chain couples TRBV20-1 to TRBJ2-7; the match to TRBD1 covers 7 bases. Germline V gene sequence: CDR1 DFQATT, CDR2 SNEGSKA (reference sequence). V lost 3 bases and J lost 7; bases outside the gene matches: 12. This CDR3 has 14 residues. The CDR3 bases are TGCAGTGCTAGTGGGGACAGATCTTCGGGGGAGCAGTACTTC. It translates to CSASGDRSSGEQYF.

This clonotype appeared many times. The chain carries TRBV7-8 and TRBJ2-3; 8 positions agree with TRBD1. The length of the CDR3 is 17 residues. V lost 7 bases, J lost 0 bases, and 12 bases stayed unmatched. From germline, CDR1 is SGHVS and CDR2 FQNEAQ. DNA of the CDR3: TGTGCCAGCATCCCTACCAGGGGGCAACGGAGCACAGATACGCAGTATTTT. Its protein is CASIPTRGQRSTDTQYF.

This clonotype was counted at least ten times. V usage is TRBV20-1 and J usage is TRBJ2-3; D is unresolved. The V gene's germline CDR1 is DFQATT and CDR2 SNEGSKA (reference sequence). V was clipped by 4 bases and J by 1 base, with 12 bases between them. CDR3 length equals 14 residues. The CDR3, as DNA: TGCAGTGCTACCCCCTCCTGGGGCACAGATACGCAGTATTTT. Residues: CSATPSWGTDTQYF.

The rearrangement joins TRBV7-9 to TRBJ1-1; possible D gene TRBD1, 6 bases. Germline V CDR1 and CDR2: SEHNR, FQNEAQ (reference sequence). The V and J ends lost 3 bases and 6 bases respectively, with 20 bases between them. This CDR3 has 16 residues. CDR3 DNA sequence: TGTGCCAGCAGCTTCACACAGGGTGGTCGGAGCTCTGAAGCTTTCTTT. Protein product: CASSFTQGGRSSEAFF.